These T cell receptor beta chains were read from a single sample in a study of regulatory T cells in long-lasting Graves disease. MiXCR, run by TCRdb on the multiplex PCR reads, gives a single entry per CDR3 protein. Of 510,000 or so distinct CDR3 sequences in the sample, about 12% were seen once. The same data also went into a second study, on T cells in Graves' hyperthyroidism and ophthalmopathy.

The sequencing used peripheral blood mononuclear cells (PBMCs), collected at new diagnosis, from a patient treated with antithyroid drugs. These receptors were collected from a young woman with Graves disease. Both conserved end residues are part of each CDR3. D genes are given only for firm matches. The listing skips clone size in some rows; elsewhere it reads once, few, many or a size class.

v_gene	abundance	j_gene	d_gene	CDR3nt	CDR3aa
TRBV5-6	few	TRBJ1-3	TRBD1	TGTGCCAGCAGCCCAGGGGGCCGCTCTGGAAACACCATATATTTT	CASSPGGRSGNTIYF
TRBV9	many	TRBJ2-7	-	TGTGCCAGCAGCCCTGGCGCAGGGGAATGGCACGAGCAGTACTTC	CASSPGAGEWHEQYF
TRBV19	many	TRBJ2-7	TRBD1	TGTGCCAGTAGTAACCTCGCCGGGACAGGAGCCTACGAGCAGTACTTC	CASSNLAGTGAYEQYF
TRBV4-1	-	TRBJ2-1	TRBD1	TGCGCCAGCAGCCCCGGACCGGGACAGGGGAGAAATGAGCAGTTCTTC	CASSPGPGQGRNEQFF
TRBV5-4	few	TRBJ1-1	TRBD1	TGTGCCAGCTCTCCGTTGGGAGGGGGCTTTGGCACTGAAGCTTTCTTT	CASSPLGGGFGTEAFF
TRBV11-2	many	TRBJ2-5	TRBD2	TGTGCCAGCAGCTCCCCTCGGGGGAGGGTAGAGACCCAGTACTTC	CASSSPRGRVETQYF
TRBV5-4	many	TRBJ2-7	-	TGTGCCAGCAGCCGGGACGGTAGAACCTACGAGCAGTACTTC	CASSRDGRTYEQYF
TRBV27	many	TRBJ2-1	-	TGTGCCAGCAGTTTATCTACAGGAACTAGGAATGAGCAGTTCTTC	CASSLSTGTRNEQFF
TRBV5-4	few	TRBJ2-7	-	TGTGCCAGCAGCTCGGCGGGCGGCGGCTACGAGCAGTACTTC	CASSSAGGGYEQYF
TRBV18	many	TRBJ2-4	-	TGTGCCAGCTCACCGGCCATAGCCAAAAACATTCAGTACTTC	CASSPAIAKNIQYF
TRBV7-2	many	TRBJ1-5	-	TGTGCCAGCAGCTTAGCTCGGGATCAGCCCCAGCATTTT	CASSLARDQPQHF
TRBV15	many	TRBJ1-1	TRBD1	TGTGCCACCAGCAGAGGAGGACAGGGAGTTCCTGAAGCTTTCTTT	CATSRGGQGVPEAFF
TRBV29-1	many	TRBJ2-3	TRBD2	TGCAGCGTTGAAATAGCGGGAGTTGGCACAGATACGCAGTATTTT	CSVEIAGVGTDTQYF
TRBV7-2	-	TRBJ2-3	-	TGTGCCAGCAGCCCGGTAGTGTCGGATACGCAGTATTTT	CASSPVVSDTQYF
TRBV4-2	few	TRBJ2-3	TRBD2	TGTGCCAGCAGCCAAGCCGCGGGAGGCTCAGATACGCAGTATTTT	CASSQAAGGSDTQYF
TRBV28	many	TRBJ2-1	TRBD1	TGTGCCAGCAACCAACGCCCGGACAGGCCGCAGTTCTTC	CASNQRPDRPQFF
TRBV7-2	few	TRBJ2-1	TRBD1	TGTGCCAGCAGCTCGCAGACAGGGATCACCTACAATGAGCAGTTCTTC	CASSSQTGITYNEQFF
TRBV20-1	many	TRBJ1-1	-	TGCAGTGCTCCGAGCCGTCTTCGAATGAACACTGAAGCTTTCTTT	CSAPSRLRMNTEAFF
TRBV30	many	TRBJ2-7	TRBD1	TGTGCCTGGGCCGGGACAGCCTACGAGCAGTACTTC	CAWAGTAYEQYF
TRBV28	many	TRBJ1-5	-	TGTGCCAGCAGTCAACGACAGCTCAATCAGCCCCAGCATTTT	CASSQRQLNQPQHF
TRBV19	many	TRBJ2-1	-	TGTGCCAGTAGTATAGATCGGAGTAAGAACAATGAGCAGTTCTTC	CASSIDRSKNNEQFF
TRBV2	many	TRBJ2-3	-	TGTGCCAGCAGTAGCCGGGACATAGCCACAGATACGCAGTATTTT	CASSSRDIATDTQYF
TRBV3-1	many	TRBJ1-5	-	TGTGCCAGCAGCCAAGATATCGGTCAGCCCCAGCATTTT	CASSQDIGQPQHF
TRBV6-1	many	TRBJ2-5	TRBD1	TGTGCCAGCAGAAGGACAGGGTTGGGGACCCAGTACTTC	CASRRTGLGTQYF
TRBV19	many	TRBJ1-3	-	TGTGCCAGTAGTATAGGGCCTGGAAACACCATATATTTT	CASSIGPGNTIYF
TRBV12-3/TRBV12-4	-	TRBJ2-1	-	TGTGCCAGCAGCCCATCCCTAGCGCTCACCCAGTTCTTC	CASSPSLALTQFF
TRBV28	-	TRBJ2-7	-	TGTGCCAGCAGTCTACCAGGGGGGTGGTACGAGCAGTACTTC	CASSLPGGWYEQYF
TRBV6-5	-	TRBJ2-5	TRBD2	TGTGCCAGCAGTTACGCAATGGGGGGGGAGACCCAGTACTTC	CASSYAMGGETQYF
TRBV19	-	TRBJ2-2	-	TGTGCCAGTAGTAAGAGGGCGGGACAAGACACCGGGGAGCTGTTTTTT	CASSKRAGQDTGELFF
TRBV7-2	many	TRBJ1-1	TRBD1	TGTGCCAGCAGCTTAGATAGACAGGGAATGAACACTGAAGCTTTCTTT	CASSLDRQGMNTEAFF
TRBV9	many	TRBJ2-1	-	TGTGCCAGCAGCTTCGACCAGCACTACAATGAGCAGTTCTTC	CASSFDQHYNEQFF
TRBV7-9	few	TRBJ2-6	-	TGTGCCAGCAGCTTACCAGGGAAAGTTAAAGCTGGGGCCAACGTCCTGACTTTC	CASSLPGKVKAGANVLTF
TRBV7-9	many	TRBJ2-1	TRBD2	TGTGCCAGCAGCTTAGCACTAGCGGGAACTAACAATGAGCAGTTCTTC	CASSLALAGTNNEQFF
TRBV15	many	TRBJ2-3	-	TGTGCCACCAGCCCAGAAGCACTACCCTCTCTTTATACGCAGTATTTT	CATSPEALPSLYTQYF
TRBV10-3	few	TRBJ2-4	-	TGTGCCATCAGTGAAGGGCCTTCCAAAAACATTCAGTACTTC	CAISEGPSKNIQYF
TRBV6-1	many	TRBJ2-2	TRBD2	TGTGCCAGCAGACCCACCGGGACTAGCAGCACCGGGGAGCTGTTTTTT	CASRPTGTSSTGELFF
TRBV28	many	TRBJ2-5	TRBD2	TGTGCCAGCAGTTTATCCGGGGGGGCGCAAGAGACCCAGTACTTC	CASSLSGGAQETQYF
TRBV24-1	many	TRBJ2-1	TRBD2	TGTGCCACCAGTGATGTAGCGGGAGCCTACAATGAGCAGTTCTTC	CATSDVAGAYNEQFF